This T cell receptor (beta chain) was observed in a study of blood T cell repertoires in COVID-19. On the study more broadly: The United States, Italy and Spain supplied acute and convalescent COVID-19 samples. The analysed material was cDNA or gDNA that came from T cells, B-cell-depleted T cells, or PBMCs.

Seattle researchers signed up patients amid active infection and tracked them longitudinally. Sequencing was performed with immunoSEQ multiplex PCR; in TCRdb, only in-frame clones are kept and a portion is missing. The repertoire has hundreds of thousands of clones, more than 70% of them found once; the top ten carry around 3%. The V gene's germline CDR1 is ENHRY and CDR2 SYGVKD. The CDR3 consists of 16 residues. After removal of 4 bases from V and 8 bases from J, the junction contained 7 bases not matched to a gene. The TCR originated in a woman in her twenties or thirties with COVID-19, enrolled during active disease. V is TRBV10-3 and J is TRBJ2-1, with 14 bases lining up with TRBD2. The source material was peripheral blood. CDR3: CAISGSGLAGDDEQFF. CDR3 coding DNA: TGTGCCATCAGTGGGTCGGGACTAGCGGGAGACGATGAGCAGTTCTTC.